A single sample gave rise to the 11 T cell receptor delta chains below, sequenced in a study of γδ T cells in repeated Plasmodium falciparum infection. TCRdb redid clone calling on the multiplex PCR reads using CATT. Of 70,000 to 95,000 delta-chain clones in the sample, almost 1.5% were seen once. Vgamma9/Vdelta2+ and Vdelta2-negative gammadelta T cells were flow-sorted from PBMC for bulk sequencing. The sample comprised gamma-delta T cells from blood. The receptors derive from a pool of human donors (malaria-infected and uninfected, not separated).

No V gene call was produced; the J gene was TRDJ1; no check of the table's D call, TRDD3, against the DNA was made. There are 20 residues in the CDR3. The CDR3 nucleotides are TGTGCTCTTGGGGAATATAACGGTCCCGCCGTACTGGGGTACACCGAAAAACTCATCTTT. It codes for CALGEYNGPAVLGYTEKLIF.

Points on this clone: A far larger clone is one base from this, pointing to a likely read error. Other nucleotide sequences in the sample specify the same CDR3. The chain uses TRDV1 and TRDJ1, with a possible D match to TRDD3 (5 bases). TCRdb carries no J gene annotation; the J gene was assigned here by matching the DNA with germline. CDR1 and CDR2 (germline): TSWWSYY, QGS. This CDR3 region has 19 residues. The CDR3 nucleotides read TGTGCCCTTGGGGAAGGCAGTGCCGCCCGGCCTAGGGACACCGATAAACTCATCTTT. It codes for CALGEGSAARPRDTDKLIF.

In this sample, this clone turned up a few times. This probably arose from a read error, given a far larger clone one base away. The same CDR3 arises from other DNA sequences in this sample as well. The genes are TRDV2 and TRDJ1; tentative D call: TRDD3 (5 bases). No J segment appears in TCRdb, so it was assigned here by matching the sequence to germline. The CDR3 sequence is 16 residues long. V was cut by 5 bases and J by 0 bases, with 18 bases left in between. The V gene's germline CDR1 is GEAIGNYY and CDR2 EKD. CDR3 DNA: TGTGCCTGTGTCCCCCTCTCTCAGGGGAACACCGATAAACTCATCTTT. It encodes CACVPLSQGNTDKLIF.

A few counts support this clone. This is likely an artifact of a read error, given a far larger clone one base away. Other DNA sequences within the sample encode an identical CDR3. V gene TRDV1 combines with J gene TRDJ1; 8 bases are shared with TRDD3. TCRdb does not report a J gene; here it was assigned by matching the DNA to germline references. Germline V gives CDR1 TSWWSYY, CDR2 QGS. J lost 3 bases, V lost 5 bases, and 26 bases had no gene match. This CDR3 is 21 amino acids long. Written as DNA, the CDR3 is TGTGCTCTTGGGCCCAGGCGGCCTCGACTCCGGCGACTGGGGGGTGCCGATAAACTCATCTTT. Amino acid sequence: CALGPRRPRLRRLGGADKLIF.

This clone appeared many times. A read error is likely here: a far larger clone is one base away. Other DNA sequences in the same sample also yield this CDR3. The chain links TRDV2 to TRDJ1, with D hard to call. TCRdb supplies no J gene; here it was assigned by aligning the nucleotide sequence to germline. The CDR3 loop spans 16 amino acids. Per the germline V gene, CDR1 is GEAIGNYY and CDR2 is EKD. The germline V and J ends were trimmed by 0 bases and 0 bases, with 13 bases remaining between them. The CDR3 DNA reads TGTGCCTGTGACACCCTGGTTGGCCCTCACACCGATAAACTCATCTTT. Residues: CACDTLVGPHTDKLIF.

This clone appeared a few times. The protein TCRdb lists belongs to a much larger clone and differs from this DNA's translation at residue 21, which points to a read error; the protein shown is made from the DNA. This rearrangement joins TRDV1 to TRDJ1; 10 nucleotides line up with TRDD3. TCRdb is silent on the J gene; assignment here came from matching the DNA to germline. V dropped 4 bases and J dropped 3; count of bases not matched to a gene: 38. The length of the CDR3 is 26 residues. Germline lookup yields CDR1 TSWWSYY and CDR2 QGS. CDR3 sequence (DNA): TGTGCTCTTGGGGCCACGCCTTCTTGGCTATCAACTGGGGGATTTCATCGATTTTATCACGCCGATAAACTCATCTTT. It translates to CALGATPSWLSTGGFHRFYHADKLIF.

The table lists this clone with many counts. A far larger clone is a single base away, which makes a read error likely. Other DNA sequences of this sample code for an identical CDR3. For the V gene the call is TRDV1; the J gene has no call; TRDD3, as called in the table, went unchecked against the DNA. Germline V gene lookup returns CDR1 TSWWSYY and CDR2 QGS. The CDR3 runs to 20 residues. CDR3 region: CALGVSFLPYWGEYTDKLIF. The DNA of the CDR3 is TGTGCTCTTGGGGTATCCTTCCTACCGTACTGGGGGGAGTACACCGATAAACTCATCTTC.

As concerns this clone: One base separates it from a far larger clone, so it is likely a read error. Additional DNA sequences in this sample encode the identical CDR3. The chain combines TRDV1 with TRDJ1; 8 positions match TRDD3. No J gene was available from TCRdb, and it was assigned here by a germline match of the DNA. Losses at the gene ends were 0 bases for V and 0 bases for J; bases not matched to a gene: 36. This CDR3 comprises 27 residues. Germline assignment: CDR1 TSWWSYY and CDR2 QGS. The CDR3 region is CALGELVFCLLGPPTGGPTLYTDKLIF. The CDR3 DNA reads TGTGCTCTTGGGGAACTAGTATTTTGCCTCCTAGGCCCCCCAACTGGGGGTCCTACTTTGTACACCGATAAACTCATCTTT.

In its sample, this clone was seen many times. This sequence joins TRDV1 and TRDJ1, with 9 bases that match TRDD3. TCRdb supplies no J gene; here it was assigned by aligning the nucleotide sequence to germline. J was trimmed by 0 bases and V by 0 bases; bases with no gene match: 38. The CDR3 has 28 amino acids. CDR1 TSWWSYY and CDR2 QGS come from the germline V gene. The CDR3 sequence: CALGELEAPPPYSYSLLGDPNYTDKLIF. The CDR3 DNA is TGTGCTCTTGGGGAACTAGAAGCTCCCCCCCCTTATTCCTACAGTCTACTGGGGGACCCTAACTACACCGATAAACTCATCTTT.

In its sample, this clone ranks as medium-sized (0.01 to 0.1%). Other DNA sequences in this sample translate to the same CDR3. This chain uses TRDV2 with TRDJ1, with 10 nucleotides matching TRDD3. The CDR3 extends over 18 amino acids. Germline CDR1 and CDR2: GEAIGNYY and EKD. Germline trimming cut 0 bases from V and 7 bases from J; bases unmatched to any gene: 16. CDR3 protein: CACDTLYTGGSYFGKLIF. The CDR3 region has the DNA TGTGCCTGTGACACCCTGTACACTGGGGGATCTTACTTCGGTAAACTCATCTTT.

Turning to this clone: This likely reflects a read error, since a far larger clone is one base away. In the same sample, other DNA sequences code for this CDR3. The chain couples TRDV2 to TRDJ1; no reliable D call. TCRdb does not report a J gene; here it was assigned by matching the DNA to germline references. CDR1 GEAIGNYY and CDR2 EKD come from the germline V gene. The CDR3 length is 15 residues. CDR3 residues: CACDTGEVYTDKLIF. The CDR3 DNA reads TGTGCCTGTGACACCGGCGAAGTGTACACTGATAAACTCATCTTT.